The present TCR beta chain was sequenced within a study of T cell changes during pregnancy in multiple sclerosis. The method was immunoSEQ multiplex PCR; TCRdb's version includes in-frame clones alone and lacks a portion of them. The table lists 30,000 to 40,000 clones, roughly 89% of them singletons, with approximately 8% in the top ten. Sequencing used CD8+ T cells from peripheral blood mononuclear cells, obtained before pregnancy. The clonotype originates from a female donor with multiple sclerosis, enrolled in a pregnancy study.

CDR3 in amino acids: CASSLLTGVSGNTIYF. For the CDR3, the DNA is TGTGCCAGCAGTTTATTGACAGGGGTCTCTGGAAACACCATATATTTT. The chain carries TRBV28 and TRBJ1-3; 8 bases are shared with TRBD1. V shed 1 base, J shed 0 bases, and the junction held 2 bases outside the gene matches. Germline CDR1 and CDR2: MDHEN and SYDVKM. The CDR3 is 16 amino acids.